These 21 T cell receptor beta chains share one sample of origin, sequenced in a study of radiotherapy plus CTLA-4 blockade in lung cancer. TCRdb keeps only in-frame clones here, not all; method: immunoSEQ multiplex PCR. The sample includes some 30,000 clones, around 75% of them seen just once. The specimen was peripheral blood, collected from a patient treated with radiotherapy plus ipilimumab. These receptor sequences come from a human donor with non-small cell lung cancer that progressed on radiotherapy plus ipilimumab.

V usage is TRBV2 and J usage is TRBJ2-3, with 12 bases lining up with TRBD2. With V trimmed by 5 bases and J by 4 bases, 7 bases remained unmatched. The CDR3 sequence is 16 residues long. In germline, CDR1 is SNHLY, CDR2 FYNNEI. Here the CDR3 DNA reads TGTGCCAGCAGTCCCTGGACTAGCGGGAAAGCAGATACGCAGTATTTT. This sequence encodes CASSPWTSGKADTQYF.

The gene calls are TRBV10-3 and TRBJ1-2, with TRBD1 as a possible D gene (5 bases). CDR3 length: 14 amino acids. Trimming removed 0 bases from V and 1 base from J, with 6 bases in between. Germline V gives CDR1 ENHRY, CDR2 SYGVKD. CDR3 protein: CAISESGGNYGYTF. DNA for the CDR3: TGTGCCATCAGTGAGTCGGGGGGTAACTATGGCTACACCTTC.

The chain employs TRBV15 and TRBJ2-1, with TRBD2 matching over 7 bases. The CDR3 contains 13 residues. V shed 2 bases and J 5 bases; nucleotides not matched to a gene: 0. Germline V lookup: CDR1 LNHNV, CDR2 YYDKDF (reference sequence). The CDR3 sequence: CATSRLADNEQFF. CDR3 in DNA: TGTGCCACCAGCAGACTAGCGGACAATGAGCAGTTCTTC.

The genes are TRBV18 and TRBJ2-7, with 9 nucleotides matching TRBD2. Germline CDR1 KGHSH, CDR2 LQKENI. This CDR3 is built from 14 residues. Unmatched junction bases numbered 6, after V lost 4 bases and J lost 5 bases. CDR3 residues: CASSLSGSFHEQYF. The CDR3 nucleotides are TGTGCCAGCTCACTTAGCGGGAGTTTCCACGAGCAGTACTTC.

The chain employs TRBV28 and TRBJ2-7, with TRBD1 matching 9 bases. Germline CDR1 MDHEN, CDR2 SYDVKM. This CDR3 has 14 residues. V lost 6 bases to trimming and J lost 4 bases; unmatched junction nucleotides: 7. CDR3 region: CASSLGQGAYEQYF. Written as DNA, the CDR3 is TGTGCCAGCAGCCTGGGACAGGGTGCTTACGAGCAGTACTTC.

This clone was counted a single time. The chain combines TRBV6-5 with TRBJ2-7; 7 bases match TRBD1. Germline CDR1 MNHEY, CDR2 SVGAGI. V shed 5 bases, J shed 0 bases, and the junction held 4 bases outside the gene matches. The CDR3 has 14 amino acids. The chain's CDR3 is CASSSPGGSYEQYF. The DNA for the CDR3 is TGTGCCAGCAGTAGCCCAGGGGGCTCCTACGAGCAGTACTTC.

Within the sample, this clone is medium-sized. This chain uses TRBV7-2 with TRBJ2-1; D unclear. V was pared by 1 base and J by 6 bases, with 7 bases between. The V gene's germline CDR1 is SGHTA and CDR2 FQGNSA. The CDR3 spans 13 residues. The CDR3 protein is CASSLGLPNEQFF. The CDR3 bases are TGTGCCAGCAGCTTAGGGCTGCCCAATGAGCAGTTCTTC.

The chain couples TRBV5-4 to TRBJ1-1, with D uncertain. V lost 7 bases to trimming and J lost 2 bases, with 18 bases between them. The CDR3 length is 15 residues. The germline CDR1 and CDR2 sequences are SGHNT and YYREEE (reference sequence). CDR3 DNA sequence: TGTGCCAGCCGTCAGGATACCGGGGTAAACACTGAAGCTTTCTTT. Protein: CASRQDTGVNTEAFF.

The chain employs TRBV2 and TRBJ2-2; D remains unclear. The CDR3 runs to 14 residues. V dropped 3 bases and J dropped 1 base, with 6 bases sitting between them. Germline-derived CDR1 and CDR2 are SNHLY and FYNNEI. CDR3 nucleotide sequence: TGTGCCAGCAGTGATGGCCGGAACACCGGGGAGCTGTTTTTT. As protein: CASSDGRNTGELFF.

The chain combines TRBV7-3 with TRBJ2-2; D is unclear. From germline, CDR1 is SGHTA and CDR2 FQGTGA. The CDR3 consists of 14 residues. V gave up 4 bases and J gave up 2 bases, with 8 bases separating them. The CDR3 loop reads CASSSTRNTGELFF. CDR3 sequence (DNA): TGTGCCAGCAGCTCCACCCGTAACACCGGGGAGCTGTTTTTT. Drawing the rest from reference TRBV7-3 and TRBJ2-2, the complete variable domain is GAGVSQTPSNKVTEKGKYVELRCDPISGHTALYWYRQSLGQGPEFLIYFQGTGAADDSGLPNDRFFAVRPEGSVSTLKIQRTERGDSAVYLCASSSTRNTGELFFGEGSRLTVL.

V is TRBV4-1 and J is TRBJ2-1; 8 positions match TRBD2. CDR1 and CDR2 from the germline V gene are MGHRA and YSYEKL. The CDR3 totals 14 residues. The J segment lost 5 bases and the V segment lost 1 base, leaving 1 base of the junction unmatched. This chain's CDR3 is CASSQGGGHNEQFF. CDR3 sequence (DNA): TGCGCCAGCAGCCAAGGCGGGGGGCACAATGAGCAGTTCTTC.

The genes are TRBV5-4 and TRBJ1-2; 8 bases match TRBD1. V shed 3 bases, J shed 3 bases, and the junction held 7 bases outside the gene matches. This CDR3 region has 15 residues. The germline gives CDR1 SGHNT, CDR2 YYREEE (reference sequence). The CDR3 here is CASSSPDREDYGYTF. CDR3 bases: TGTGCCAGCAGCTCTCCGGACAGGGAAGACTATGGCTACACCTTC. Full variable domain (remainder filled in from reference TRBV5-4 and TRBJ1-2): ETGVTQSPTHLIKTRGQQVTLRCSSQSGHNTVSWYQQALGQGPQFIFQYYREEENGRGNFPPRFSGLQFPNYSSELNVNALELDDSALYLCASSSPDREDYGYTFGSGTRLTVV.

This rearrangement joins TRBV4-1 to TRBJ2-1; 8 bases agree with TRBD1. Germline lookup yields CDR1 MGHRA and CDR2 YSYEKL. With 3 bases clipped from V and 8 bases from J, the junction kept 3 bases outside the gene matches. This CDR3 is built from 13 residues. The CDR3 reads CASSQRTGYEQFF. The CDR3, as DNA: TGCGCCAGCAGCCAGAGGACAGGGTATGAGCAGTTCTTC.

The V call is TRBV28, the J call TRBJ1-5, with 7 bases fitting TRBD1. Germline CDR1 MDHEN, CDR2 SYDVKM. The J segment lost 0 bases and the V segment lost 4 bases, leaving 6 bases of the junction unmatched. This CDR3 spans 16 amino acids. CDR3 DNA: TGTGCCAGCAGTTCGGGACAGCTAAATAGCAATCAGCCCCAGCATTTT. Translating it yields CASSSGQLNSNQPQHF.

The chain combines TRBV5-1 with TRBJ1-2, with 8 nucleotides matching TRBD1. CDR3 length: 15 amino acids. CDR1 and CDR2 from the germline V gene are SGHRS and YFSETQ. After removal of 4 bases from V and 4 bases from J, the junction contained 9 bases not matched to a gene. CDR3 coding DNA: TGCGCCAGCAGCCTAGGACAGGGAAACCCCTATGGCTACACCTTC. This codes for CASSLGQGNPYGYTF.

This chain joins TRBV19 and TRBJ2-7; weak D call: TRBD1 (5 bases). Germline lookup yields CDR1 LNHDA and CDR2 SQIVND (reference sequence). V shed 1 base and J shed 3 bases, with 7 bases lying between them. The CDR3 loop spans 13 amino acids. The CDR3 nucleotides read TGTGCCAGTAGTATAGGCAGGGACTACGAGCAGTACTTC. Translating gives CASSIGRDYEQYF.

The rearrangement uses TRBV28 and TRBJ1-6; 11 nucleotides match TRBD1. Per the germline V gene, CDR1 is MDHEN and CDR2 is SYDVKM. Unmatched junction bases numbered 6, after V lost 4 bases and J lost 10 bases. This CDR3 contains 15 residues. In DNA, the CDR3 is TGTGCCAGCAGTTCCCGGACAGGGGGCGGATCACCCCTCCACTTT. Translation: CASSSRTGGGSPLHF. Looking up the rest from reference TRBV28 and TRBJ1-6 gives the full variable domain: DVKVTQSSRYLVKRTGEKVFLECVQDMDHENMFWYRQDPGLGLRLIYFSYDVKMKEKGDIPEGYSVSREKKERFSLILESASTNQTSMYLCASSSRTGGGSPLHFGNGTRLTVT.

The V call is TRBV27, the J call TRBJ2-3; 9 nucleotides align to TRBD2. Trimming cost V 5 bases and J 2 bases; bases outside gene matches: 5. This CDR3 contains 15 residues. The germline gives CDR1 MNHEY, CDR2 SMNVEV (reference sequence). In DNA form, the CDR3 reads TGTGCCAGCAGTCCCAGCGGGAGGTTCACAGATACGCAGTATTTT. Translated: CASSPSGRFTDTQYF.

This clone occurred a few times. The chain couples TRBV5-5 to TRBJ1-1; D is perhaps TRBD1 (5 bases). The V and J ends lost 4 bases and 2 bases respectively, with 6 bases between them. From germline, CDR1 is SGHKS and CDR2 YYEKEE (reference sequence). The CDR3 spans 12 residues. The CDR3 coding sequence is TGTGCCAGCAGCACAGGAAACACTGAAGCTTTCTTT. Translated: CASSTGNTEAFF. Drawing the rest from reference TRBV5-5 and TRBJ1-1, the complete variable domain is DAGVTQSPTHLIKTRGQQVTLRCSPISGHKSVSWYQQVLGQGPQFIFQYYEKEERGRGNFPDRFSARQFPNYSSELNVNALLLGDSALYLCASSTGNTEAFFGQGTRLTVV.

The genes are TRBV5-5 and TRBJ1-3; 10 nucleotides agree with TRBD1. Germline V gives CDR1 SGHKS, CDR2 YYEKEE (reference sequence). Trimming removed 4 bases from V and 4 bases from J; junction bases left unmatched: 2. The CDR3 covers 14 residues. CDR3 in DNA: TGTGCCAGCAGCGACAGGGGGCTCGGAAACACCATATATTTT. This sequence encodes CASSDRGLGNTIYF.

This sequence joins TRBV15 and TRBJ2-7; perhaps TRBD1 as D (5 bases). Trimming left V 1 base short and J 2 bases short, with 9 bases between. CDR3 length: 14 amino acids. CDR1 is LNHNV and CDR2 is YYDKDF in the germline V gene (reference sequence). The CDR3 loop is CATSRGQGTYEQYF. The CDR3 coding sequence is TGTGCCACCAGCAGAGGCCAGGGAACCTACGAGCAGTACTTC. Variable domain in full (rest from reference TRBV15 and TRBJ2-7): DAMVIQNPRYQVTQFGKPVTLSCSQTLNHNVMYWYQQKSSQAPKLLFHYYDKDFNNEADTPDNFQSRRPNTSFCFLDIRSPGLGDTAMYLCATSRGQGTYEQYFGPGTRLTVT.